The clone carrying this T cell receptor (beta chain) is labeled medium-sized. The antigen remains unidentified. Germline loops: CDR1 SGHNT, CDR2 YENEEA. V shed 5 bases, J shed 3 bases, and the junction held 18 bases outside the gene matches. This CDR3 is built from 19 residues. The source of the sample is a study of T cells in localized non-small cell lung cancer. Study results and caveats: Uninvolved adjacent lung showed peak T cell clonality, exceeding tumor.

Method: immunoSEQ multiplex PCR; TCRdb's copy keeps in-frame clones and lacks some. The sample holds 8,500 or so clones, around three fifths seen once. Sequences were derived from lymph node tissue, sampled before any cancer treatment. The J gene is TRBJ2-2, the V gene TRBV11-3, with 7 bases lining up with TRBD2. The source of this sequence is a male donor aged 60 or over with stage I squamous cell lung carcinoma. CDR3 in DNA: TGTGCCAGCAGCACGAGGGGAGGGGCCTCTCCATGGGACACCGGGGAGCTGTTTTTT. Its protein product is CASSTRGGASPWDTGELFF. The whole variable domain, remainder taken from reference TRBV11-3 and TRBJ2-2, is EAGVVQSPRYKIIEKKQPVAFWCNPISGHNTLYWYLQNLGQGPELLIRYENEEAVDDSQLPKDRFSAERLKGVDSTLKIQPAELGDSAVYLCASSTRGGASPWDTGELFFGEGSRLTVL.